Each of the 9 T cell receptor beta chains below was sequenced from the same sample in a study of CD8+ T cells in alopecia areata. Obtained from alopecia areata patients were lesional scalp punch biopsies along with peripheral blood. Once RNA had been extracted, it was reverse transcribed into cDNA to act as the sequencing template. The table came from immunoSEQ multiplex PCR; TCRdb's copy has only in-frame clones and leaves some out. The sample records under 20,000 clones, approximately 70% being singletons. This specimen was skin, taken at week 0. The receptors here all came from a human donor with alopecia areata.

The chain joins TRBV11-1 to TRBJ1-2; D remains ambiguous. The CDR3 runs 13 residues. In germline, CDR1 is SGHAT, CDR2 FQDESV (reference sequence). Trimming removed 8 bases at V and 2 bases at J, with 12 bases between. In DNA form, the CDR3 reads TGTGCCAGCTCCGCAGTAGGGAACTATGGCTACACCTTC. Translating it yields CASSAVGNYGYTF.

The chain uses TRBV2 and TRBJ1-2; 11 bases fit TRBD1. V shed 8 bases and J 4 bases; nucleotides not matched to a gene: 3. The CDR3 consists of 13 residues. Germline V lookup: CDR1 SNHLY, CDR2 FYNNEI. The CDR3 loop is CASPGTGGYGYTF. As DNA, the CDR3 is TGTGCCAGCCCTGGGACAGGGGGCTATGGCTACACCTTC.

CDR3 in DNA: TGTGCCAGCAGCAAATGTCTGGGCAGGGAGACTTACGAGCAGTACTTC. It specifies CASSKCLGRETYEQYF. V usage is TRBV21-1 and J usage is TRBJ2-7. TRBV21-1 is a documented pseudogene. The CDR3 has 16 amino acids.

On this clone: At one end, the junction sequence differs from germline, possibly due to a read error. This CDR3 is CAGSQNLQETQYF. CDR3 nucleotides: TGTGCCGGTAGTCAAAACCTTCAAGAGACCCAGTACTTC. This chain connects TRBV19 to TRBJ2-5; D is ambiguous. The CDR3 loop spans 13 amino acids. Germline V lookup: CDR1 LNHDA, CDR2 SQIVND (reference sequence).

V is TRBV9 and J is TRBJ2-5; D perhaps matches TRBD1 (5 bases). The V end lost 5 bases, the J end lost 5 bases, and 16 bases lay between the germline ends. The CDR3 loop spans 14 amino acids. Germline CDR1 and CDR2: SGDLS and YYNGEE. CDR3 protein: CASSLGLVSETQYF. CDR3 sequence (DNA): TGTGCCAGCAGTCTGGGGCTAGTCTCGGAGACCCAGTACTTC.

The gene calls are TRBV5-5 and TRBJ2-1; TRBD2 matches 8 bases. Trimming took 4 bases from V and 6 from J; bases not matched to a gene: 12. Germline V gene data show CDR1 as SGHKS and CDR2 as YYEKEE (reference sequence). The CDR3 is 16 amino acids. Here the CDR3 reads CASSPQGLAGSNEQFF. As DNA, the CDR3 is TGTGCCAGCAGCCCCCAAGGGCTAGCGGGTTCCAATGAGCAGTTCTTC.

The CDR3 is CASSLELGRHNEQFF. CDR3 sequence (DNA): TGTGCCAGCAGCTTAGAGCTCGGCAGACACAATGAGCAGTTCTTC. This chain uses TRBV11-2 with TRBJ2-1; D is undetermined. Trimming took 0 bases from V and 5 from J, leaving 11 bases between them. This CDR3 comprises 15 residues. Germline CDR1 reads SGHAT; CDR2 reads FQNNGV. Looking up the rest from reference TRBV11-2 and TRBJ2-1 gives the full variable domain: EAGVAQSPRYKIIEKRQSVAFWCNPISGHATLYWYQQILGQGPKLLIQFQNNGVVDDSQLPKDRFSAERLKGVDSTLKIQPAKLEDSAVYLCASSLELGRHNEQFFGPGTRLTVL.

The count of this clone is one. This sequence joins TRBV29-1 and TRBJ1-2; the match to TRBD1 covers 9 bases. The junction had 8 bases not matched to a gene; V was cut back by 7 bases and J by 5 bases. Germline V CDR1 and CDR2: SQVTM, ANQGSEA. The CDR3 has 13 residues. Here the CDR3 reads CSARTGEEYGYTF. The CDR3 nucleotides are TGCAGCGCCCGGACAGGGGAAGAGTATGGCTACACCTTC.

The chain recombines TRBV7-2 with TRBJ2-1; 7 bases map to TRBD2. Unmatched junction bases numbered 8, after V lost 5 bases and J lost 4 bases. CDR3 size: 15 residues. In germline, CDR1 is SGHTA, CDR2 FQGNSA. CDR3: CASSPLGGEYNEQFF. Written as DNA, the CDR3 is TGTGCCAGCAGCCCACTGGGGGGGGAGTACAATGAGCAGTTCTTC.